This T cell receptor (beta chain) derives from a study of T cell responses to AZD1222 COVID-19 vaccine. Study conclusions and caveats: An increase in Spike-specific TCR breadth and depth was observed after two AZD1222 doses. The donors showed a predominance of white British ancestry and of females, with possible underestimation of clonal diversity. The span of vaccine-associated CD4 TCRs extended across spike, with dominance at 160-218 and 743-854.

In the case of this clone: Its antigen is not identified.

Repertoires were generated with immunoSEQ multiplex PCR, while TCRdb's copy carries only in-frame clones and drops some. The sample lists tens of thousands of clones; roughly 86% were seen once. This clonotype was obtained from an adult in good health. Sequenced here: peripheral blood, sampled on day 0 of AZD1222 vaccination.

The CDR3 sequence: CASSLTSVTEAFF. The CDR3 DNA is TGCGCCAGCAGCTTGACTAGTGTCACTGAAGCTTTCTTT. The chain employs TRBV5-1 and TRBJ1-1; no definite D call. Germline CDR1 is SGHRS and CDR2 is YFSETQ. The CDR3 totals 13 residues. Trimming shortened V by 1 base and J by 4 bases, and 8 bases separated the two germline ends.